This T cell receptor (beta chain) was sequenced for a study of T cell repertoires in cytomegalovirus infection (dated by TCRdb to about 2019). Notes on the research overall: Recently identified HLA-C-restricted CMV epitopes, whose presentation resists viral immunomodulation, were targeted by peptide stimulations together with well-studied HLA-B-restricted epitopes. Donor HLA type was relevant to the analysis, as public TCR beta signatures indicated carriage of CMV infection together with the matching HLA type.

Reading from cysteine to phenylalanine, the CDR3 counts 13 amino acids. This entry keeps only the CDR3 DNA: 39 bases, framed from base 1. Trimming costs V 3 bases and J 4 bases, and their ends lie 13 bases apart. CDR1 DFQATT and CDR2 SNEGSKA were looked up in the germline V gene (reference sequence). Turning to this clonotype: It has no known antigen specificity. Base qualities are not at hand, and no much larger clone is one base apart.

Beyond this particular receptor, the publication reports: In the ex vivo response, HLA-C-restricted CMV-specific TCR beta clonotypes were dominant, and in two of eight donors the single most frequent clonotype came from this HLA-C-restricted group. In both this cohort and an independent cohort of 350 or so donors, the cumulative frequency of public TCR beta family members distinguished carriers of CMV infection plus the relevant HLA type.

The treatment or condition label corresponds to: in vitro stimulation with specific CMV peptide epitopes to enrich CMV-specific T cells. Data came from an Illumina HiSeq 1500. The raw public reads went through TCRdb reprocessing: fastp at Q25, MiXCR clone calling, in-frame beta chains kept. Records with the same CDR3 protein are collapsed into one entry carrying the most frequent genes and DNA. This sample lists around 710,000 distinct CDR3 sequences; roughly 29% were detected once. Over 10% of the sample belongs to the ten largest clones. This clonotype originated in a human donor in good health (CMV status not recorded). Some clones in this sample may be carry-over from other donors' samples. The sequences come from cultured CD8+ T cells from PBMCs, collected from culture after CMV antigen stimulation. This sequence uses TRBV20-1 and TRBJ2-7; the D gene is possibly TRBD1 or TRBD2, with 5 bases matching each. CDR3 sequence: CSASGTTFYEQYF. The bases are TGCAGTGCTAGCGGGACGACCTTTTACGAGCAGTACTTC.